This TCR beta chain stems from a study of blood T cell repertoires in COVID-19. The CDR3 has 15 residues. Germline CDR1 is MNHEY and CDR2 is SMNVEV (reference sequence). V was trimmed by 1 base and J by 2 bases, leaving 11 bases between them. This clone was picked up a small number of times. In the source study's methods: Using reference gene primer amplification, nucleated cell counts were estimated. This table comes from immunoSEQ multiplex PCR, and its TCRdb copy is limited to in-frame clones, with some not included. V and J calls and clone size are given by that table; D and trimming were obtained from the DNA. This table has tens of thousands of clones, around 86% appearing once. It was during active infection that Seattle patients were enrolled and then longitudinally followed.

The TCR sequence derives from a man aged 60 to 69 with COVID-19, enrolled during active disease. Sequencing was performed on peripheral blood. This chain uses TRBV27 with TRBJ1-2; D gene ambiguous. In nucleotides, the CDR3 is TGTGCCAGCAGTTTATTGGGAGGGTACAACTATGGCTACACCTTC. Translated, it gives CASSLLGGYNYGYTF.